The 7 T cell receptor beta chains below come from one sample, sequenced in a study of OX40 agonist ivuxolimab in advanced cancers. Method: immunoSEQ multiplex PCR; TCRdb's copy keeps in-frame clones and lacks some. The sample yields roughly 70,000 clones, roughly 85% seen once. The specimen was CD4+ or CD8+ T cells sorted from blood, collected in a trial of the OX40 agonist ivuxolimab. The receptor set was obtained from an adult with an advanced solid tumor such as melanoma, head and neck, liver or kidney cancer.

This clone was counted only a few times. The chain employs TRBV19 and TRBJ1-5; a possible D gene is TRBD1 (5 bases). Germline CDR1 LNHDA, CDR2 SQIVND (reference sequence). The CDR3 loop spans 14 amino acids. V was pared by 4 bases and J by 5 bases, with 12 bases between. This CDR3 is CASSTDRTYQPQHF. The CDR3 DNA follows: TGTGCCAGTAGTACCGACAGAACCTATCAGCCCCAGCATTTT.

The V gene is TRBV6-4, the J gene TRBJ2-7; D unresolved. V was shortened by 0 bases and J by 6 bases, with 3 bases between the two germline ends. In germline, CDR1 is MRHNA, CDR2 SNTAGT. The CDR3 is made up of 11 amino acids. The DNA for the CDR3 is TGTGCCAGCAGTGACTCGGGCGAGCAGTACTTC. Protein: CASSDSGEQYF.

The rearrangement joins TRBV6-6 to TRBJ2-7; no definite D call. V dropped 4 bases and J dropped 0 bases, with 7 bases sitting between them. The CDR3 is 13 amino acids. Per germline, CDR1 MNHNY and CDR2 SVGAGI (reference sequence). For the CDR3, the DNA is TGTGCCAGCAGTTTCGGCAGCTCCTACGAGCAGTACTTC. Its translation is CASSFGSSYEQYF.

The chain combines TRBV18 with TRBJ1-1; D not certain. Between the trimmed V and J ends, which lost 2 bases and 1 base, there was a span of 8 bases. CDR3 length equals 14 residues. The V gene's germline CDR1 is KGHSH and CDR2 LQKENI. CDR3 sequence reads: CASSPEPENTEAFF. DNA of the CDR3: TGTGCCAGCTCACCAGAGCCGGAGAACACTGAAGCTTTCTTT.

This sequence joins TRBV21-1 and TRBJ2-1; TRBD2 is taken as the D call from the table, unchecked against the DNA. TRBV21-1 is annotated as a pseudogene. This CDR3 contains 16 residues. The CDR3 protein is CASSKAERPPRNEQFF. The CDR3 coding sequence is TGTGCCAGCAGCAAAGCCGAGCGGCCCCCACGAAATGAGCAGTTCTTC.

V gene TRBV7-9 combines with J gene TRBJ1-1, with a tentative D call TRBD1 (5 bases). This CDR3 has 13 residues. V lost 1 base and J lost 11, with 14 bases in between. Germline values: CDR1 SEHNR, CDR2 FQNEAQ (reference sequence). CDR3 region: CASSLGGGGVAFF. The CDR3 DNA sequence: TGTGCCAGCAGCTTAGGCGGGGGTGGAGTCGCTTTCTTT.

This clone has only a few counts. The chain is built from TRBV30 and TRBJ1-1, with D possibly matching TRBD1 (6 bases). V was trimmed by 4 bases and J by 4 bases, leaving 10 bases between them. CDR1 is GTSNPN, CDR2 SVGIG, per germline (reference sequence). This CDR3 is built from 12 residues. The CDR3 here is CAWMRGITEAFF. In DNA form, the CDR3 reads TGTGCCTGGATGAGGGGGATCACTGAAGCTTTCTTT.